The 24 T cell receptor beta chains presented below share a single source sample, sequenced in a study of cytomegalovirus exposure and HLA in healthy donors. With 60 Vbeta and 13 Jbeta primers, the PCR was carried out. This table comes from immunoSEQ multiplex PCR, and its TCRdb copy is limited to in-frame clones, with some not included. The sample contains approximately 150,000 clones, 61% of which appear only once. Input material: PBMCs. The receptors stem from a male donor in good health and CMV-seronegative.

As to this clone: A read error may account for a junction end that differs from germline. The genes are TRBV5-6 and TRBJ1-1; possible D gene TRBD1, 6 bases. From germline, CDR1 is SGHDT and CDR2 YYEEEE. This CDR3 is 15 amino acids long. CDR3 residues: CASGLVGQGYTEAFF. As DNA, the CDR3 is TGTGCCAGCGGCTTGGTCGGGCAGGGGTACACTGAAGCTTTCTTT.

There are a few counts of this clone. This CDR3 reads CASSQDMGGHNEKLFF. DNA for the CDR3: TGCGCCAGCAGCCAAGATATGGGAGGGCACAATGAAAAACTGTTTTTT. The V and J genes are TRBV4-3 and TRBJ1-4; no definite D call. CDR1 and CDR2 from the germline V gene are LGHNA and YSLEER. This CDR3 region has 16 residues. V lost 0 bases, J lost 5 bases, and 13 bases lay in between.

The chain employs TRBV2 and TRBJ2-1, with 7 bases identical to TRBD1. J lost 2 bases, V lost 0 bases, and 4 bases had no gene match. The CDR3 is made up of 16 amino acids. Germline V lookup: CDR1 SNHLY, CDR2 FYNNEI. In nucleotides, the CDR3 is TGTGCCAGCAGTGAAGCTGGGACAGAGCCCTACAATGAGCAGTTCTTC. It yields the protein CASSEAGTEPYNEQFF.

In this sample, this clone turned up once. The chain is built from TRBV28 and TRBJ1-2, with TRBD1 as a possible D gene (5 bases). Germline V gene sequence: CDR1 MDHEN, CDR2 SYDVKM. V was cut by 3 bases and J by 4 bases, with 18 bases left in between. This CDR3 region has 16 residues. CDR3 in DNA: TGTGCCAGCAGTTTCTCGGGCGGCGGGGGAACCTATGGCTACACCTTC. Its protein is CASSFSGGGGTYGYTF.

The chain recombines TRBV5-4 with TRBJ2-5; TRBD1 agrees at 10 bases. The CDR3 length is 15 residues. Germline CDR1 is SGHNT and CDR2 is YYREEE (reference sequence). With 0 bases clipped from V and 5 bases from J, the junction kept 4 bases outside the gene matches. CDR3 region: CASSLEGDRGETQYF. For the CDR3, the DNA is TGTGCCAGCAGCTTGGAAGGGGACAGGGGTGAGACCCAGTACTTC.

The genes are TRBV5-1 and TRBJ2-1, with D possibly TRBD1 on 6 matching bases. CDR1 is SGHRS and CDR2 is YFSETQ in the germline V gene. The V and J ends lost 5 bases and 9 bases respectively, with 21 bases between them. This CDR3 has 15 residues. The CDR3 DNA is TGCGCCAGCAGAGTACGATATGAATCAGGGGTTGAGCAGTTCTTC. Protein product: CASRVRYESGVEQFF.

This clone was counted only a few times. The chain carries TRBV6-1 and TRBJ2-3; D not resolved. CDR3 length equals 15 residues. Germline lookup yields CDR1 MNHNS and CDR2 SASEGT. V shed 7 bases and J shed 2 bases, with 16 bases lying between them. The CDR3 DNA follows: TGTGCCAGCAACCCTCAGCTCGAGGCCACAGATACGCAGTATTTT. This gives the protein CASNPQLEATDTQYF.

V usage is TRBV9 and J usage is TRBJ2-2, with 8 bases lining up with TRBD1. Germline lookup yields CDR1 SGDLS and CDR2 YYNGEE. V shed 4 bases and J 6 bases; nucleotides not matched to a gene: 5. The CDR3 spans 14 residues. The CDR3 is CASSRTGGAGELFF. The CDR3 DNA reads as TGTGCCAGCAGCCGAACAGGGGGTGCCGGGGAGCTGTTTTTT.

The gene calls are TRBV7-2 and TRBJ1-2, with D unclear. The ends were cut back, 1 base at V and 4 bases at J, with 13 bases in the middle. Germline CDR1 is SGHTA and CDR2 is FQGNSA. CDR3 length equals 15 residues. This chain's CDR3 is CASSLDRFISYGYTF. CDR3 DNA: TGTGCCAGCAGCTTAGACAGATTTATCTCCTATGGCTACACCTTC.

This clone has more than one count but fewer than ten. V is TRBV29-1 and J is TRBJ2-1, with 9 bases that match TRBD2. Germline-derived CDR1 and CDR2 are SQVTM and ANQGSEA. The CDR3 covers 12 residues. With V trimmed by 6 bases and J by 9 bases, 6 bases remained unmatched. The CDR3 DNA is TGCAGCGTAAGCGGGGGGTGGGTTGAGCAGTTCTTC. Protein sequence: CSVSGGWVEQFF.

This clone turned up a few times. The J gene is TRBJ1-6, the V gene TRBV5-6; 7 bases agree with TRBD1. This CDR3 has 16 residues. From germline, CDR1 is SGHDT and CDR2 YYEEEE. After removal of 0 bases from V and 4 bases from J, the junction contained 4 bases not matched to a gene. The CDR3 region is CASSLGDSRYNSPLHF. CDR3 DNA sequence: TGTGCCAGCAGCTTGGGGGACAGCCGGTATAATTCACCCCTCCACTTT.

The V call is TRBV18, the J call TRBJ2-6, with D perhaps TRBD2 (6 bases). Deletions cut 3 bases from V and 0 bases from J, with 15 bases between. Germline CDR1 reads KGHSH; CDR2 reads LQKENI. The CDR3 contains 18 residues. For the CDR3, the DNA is TGTGCCAGCTCACCGGATGTCGGGGGACCCTCTGGGGCCAACGTCCTGACTTTC. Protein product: CASSPDVGGPSGANVLTF.

The CDR3 here is CASSASGVQETQYF. CDR3 bases: TGTGCCAGCAGCGCAAGCGGGGTGCAAGAGACCCAGTACTTC. The V and J genes are TRBV7-8 and TRBJ2-5; TRBD2 agrees at 7 bases. Trimming took 5 bases from V and 2 from J; bases not matched to a gene: 5. This CDR3 comprises 14 residues. Germline V CDR1 and CDR2: SGHVS, FQNEAQ.

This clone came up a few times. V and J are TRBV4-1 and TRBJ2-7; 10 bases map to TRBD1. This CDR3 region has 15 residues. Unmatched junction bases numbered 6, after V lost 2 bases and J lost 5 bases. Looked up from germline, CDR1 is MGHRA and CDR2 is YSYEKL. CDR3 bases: TGCGCCAGCAGCCAACGGACAGGGGGAATGAACGAGCAGTACTTC. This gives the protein CASSQRTGGMNEQYF.

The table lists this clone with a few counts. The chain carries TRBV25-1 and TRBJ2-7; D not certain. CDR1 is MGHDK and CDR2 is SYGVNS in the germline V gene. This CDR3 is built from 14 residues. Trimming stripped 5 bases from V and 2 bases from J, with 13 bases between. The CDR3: CASSHRRLPYEQYF. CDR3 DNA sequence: TGTGCCAGCAGTCATAGAAGACTTCCCTACGAGCAGTACTTC.

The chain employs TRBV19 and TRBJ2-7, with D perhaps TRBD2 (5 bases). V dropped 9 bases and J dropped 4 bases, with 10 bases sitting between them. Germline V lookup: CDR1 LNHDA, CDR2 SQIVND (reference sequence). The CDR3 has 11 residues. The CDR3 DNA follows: TGTGCCAGCCGCCGGGGTTACGAGCAGTACTTC. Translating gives CASRRGYEQYF.

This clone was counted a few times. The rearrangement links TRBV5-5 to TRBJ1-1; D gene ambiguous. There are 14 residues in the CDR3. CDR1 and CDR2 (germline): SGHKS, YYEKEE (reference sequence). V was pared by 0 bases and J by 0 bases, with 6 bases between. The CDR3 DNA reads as TGTGCCAGCAGCTTGGTTCCGGTGAACACTGAAGCTTTCTTT. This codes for CASSLVPVNTEAFF.

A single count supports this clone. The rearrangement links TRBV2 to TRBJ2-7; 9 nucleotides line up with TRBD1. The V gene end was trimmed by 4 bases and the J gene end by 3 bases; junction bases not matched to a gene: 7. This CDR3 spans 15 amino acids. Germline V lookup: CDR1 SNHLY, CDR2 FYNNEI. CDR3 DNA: TGTGCCAGCAGTGTACACCGGGACAGGGTCTACGAGCAGTACTTC. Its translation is CASSVHRDRVYEQYF.

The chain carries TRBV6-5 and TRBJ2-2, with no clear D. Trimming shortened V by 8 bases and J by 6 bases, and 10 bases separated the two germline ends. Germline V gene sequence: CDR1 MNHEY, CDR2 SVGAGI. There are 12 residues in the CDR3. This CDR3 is CASGLTSGELFF. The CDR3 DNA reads TGTGCCAGCGGCTTAACGTCCGGGGAGCTGTTTTTT.

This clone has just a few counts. In DNA, the CDR3 is TGTGCCACCAGCAGAGGGGCGGGGGGGGGTAGAAATACGCAGTATTTT. Translated, it gives CATSRGAGGGRNTQYF. V gene TRBV15 combines with J gene TRBJ2-3; the match to TRBD2 covers 9 bases. The CDR3 has 16 residues. CDR1 and CDR2 from the germline V gene are LNHNV and YYDKDF (reference sequence). J lost 7 bases, V lost 1 base, and 9 bases had no gene match.

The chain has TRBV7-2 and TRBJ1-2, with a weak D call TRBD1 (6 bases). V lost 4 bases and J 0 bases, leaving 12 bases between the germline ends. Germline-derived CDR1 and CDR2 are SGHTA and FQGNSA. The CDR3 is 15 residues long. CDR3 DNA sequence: TGTGCCAGCAGCTCTACGGACAGATCTAACTATGGCTACACCTTC. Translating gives CASSSTDRSNYGYTF.

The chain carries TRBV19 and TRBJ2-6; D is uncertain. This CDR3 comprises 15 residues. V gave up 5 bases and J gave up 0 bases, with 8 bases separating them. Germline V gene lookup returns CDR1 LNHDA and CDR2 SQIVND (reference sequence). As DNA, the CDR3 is TGTGCCAGTAGTCCTCGCGGCTCTGGGGCCAACGTCCTGACTTTC. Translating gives CASSPRGSGANVLTF.

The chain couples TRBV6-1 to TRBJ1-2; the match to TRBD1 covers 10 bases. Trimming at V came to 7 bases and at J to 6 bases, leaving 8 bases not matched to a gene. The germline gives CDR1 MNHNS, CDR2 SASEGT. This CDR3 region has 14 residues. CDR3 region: CASTRDRGLDGYTF. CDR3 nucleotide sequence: TGTGCCAGCACCCGGGACAGGGGTTTGGATGGCTACACCTTC.

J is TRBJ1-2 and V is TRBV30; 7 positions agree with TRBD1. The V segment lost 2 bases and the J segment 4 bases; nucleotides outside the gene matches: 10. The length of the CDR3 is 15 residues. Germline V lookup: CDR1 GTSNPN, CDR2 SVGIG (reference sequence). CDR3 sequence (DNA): TGTGCCTGGAGTTTCTCCACAGGGGATGGCTATGGCTACACCTTC. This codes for CAWSFSTGDGYGYTF.